The source of this T cell receptor (beta chain) is a study of blood T cell repertoires in COVID-19. Study overall: The cDNA or gDNA used as material had been derived from T cells, B-cell-depleted T cells, or PBMCs.

The protocol was immunoSEQ multiplex PCR, while the TCRdb copy is restricted to in-frame clones and leaves out a portion. The sample lists 300,000 to 450,000 clones, around 90% seen once, with less than 3.5% in the top ten. V lost 0 bases to trimming and J lost 4 bases; unmatched junction nucleotides: 3. This CDR3 is 14 amino acids long. Per the germline V gene, CDR1 is SGHRS and CDR2 is YFSETQ. This sequence was found in a woman under 40 with COVID-19, enrolled during active disease. V gene TRBV5-1 combines with J gene TRBJ1-2; the match to TRBD1 covers 7 bases. Sequencing input: peripheral blood. CDR3 residues: CASSLATGAYGYTF. The DNA for the CDR3 is TGCGCCAGCAGCTTGGCTACAGGGGCCTATGGCTACACCTTC.